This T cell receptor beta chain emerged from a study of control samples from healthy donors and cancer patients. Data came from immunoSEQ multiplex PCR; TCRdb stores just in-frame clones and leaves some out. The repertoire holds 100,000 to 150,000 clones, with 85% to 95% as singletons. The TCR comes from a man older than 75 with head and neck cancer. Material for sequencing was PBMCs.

The CDR3 DNA reads TGTGCCATCAGTGAGGACGGACAGGGCATGGGCTACACCTTC. It translates to CAISEDGQGMGYTF. The chain carries TRBV10-3 and TRBJ1-2; TRBD1 aligns across 8 bases. The V gene end was trimmed by 2 bases and the J gene end by 8 bases; junction bases not matched to a gene: 7. Germline CDR1 is ENHRY and CDR2 is SYGVKD. The CDR3 is made up of 14 amino acids.